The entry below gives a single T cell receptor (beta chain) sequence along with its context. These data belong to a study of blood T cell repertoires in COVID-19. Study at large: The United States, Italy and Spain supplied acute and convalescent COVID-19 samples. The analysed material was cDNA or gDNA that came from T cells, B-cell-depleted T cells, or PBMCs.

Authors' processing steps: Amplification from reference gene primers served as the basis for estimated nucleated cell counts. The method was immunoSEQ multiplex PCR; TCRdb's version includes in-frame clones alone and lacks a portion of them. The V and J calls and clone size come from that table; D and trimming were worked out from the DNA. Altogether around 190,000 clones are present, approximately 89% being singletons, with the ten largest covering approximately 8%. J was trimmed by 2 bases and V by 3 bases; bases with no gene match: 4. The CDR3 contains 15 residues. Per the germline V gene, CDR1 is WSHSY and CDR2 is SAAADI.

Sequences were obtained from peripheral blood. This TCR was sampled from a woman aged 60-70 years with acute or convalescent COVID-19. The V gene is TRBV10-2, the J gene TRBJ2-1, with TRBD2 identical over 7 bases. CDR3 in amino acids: CASSERGSAYNEQFF. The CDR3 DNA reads TGCGCCAGCAGTGAACGCGGGAGCGCCTACAATGAGCAGTTCTTC.